A single sample is the source of the 5 T cell receptor beta chains below, sequenced in a study of regulatory T cells in long-lasting Graves disease. Arm-PCR of CDR3 regions and iRepertoire HTBI primers were used to build TCR beta libraries. TCRdb fed the multiplex PCR reads into MiXCR, producing one record per CDR3 protein. The sample yields about 540,000 distinct CDR3 sequences, about 14% seen once. Time point specified: newly diagnosed GD, antithyroid drugs for less than 3 months. Construction of the TCR library relied on RNA isolated from PBMCs. In addition, the sample was reused for a study of T cells in Graves' hyperthyroidism and ophthalmopathy.

Sequenced material: peripheral blood mononuclear cells (PBMCs), taken at new diagnosis, from a patient treated with antithyroid drugs. These receptors were collected from a man aged 25-40 years with Graves disease.

To note about this clonotype: With a far larger clone one base away, a read error is the likely cause. The gene calls are TRBV12-3 or TRBV12-4 and TRBJ2-3; 7 bases are shared with TRBD1. The DNA end lines up better with TRBJ2-7; the J call may be wrong. The CDR3 runs to 15 residues. In nucleotides, the CDR3 is TGTGCCAGCAGTTTCCGGGACAGCTGGGGGAATGAGCAGTACTTC. Its protein is CASSFRDSWGNEQYF.

This clonotype was counted ten times or more. The chain has TRBV27 and TRBJ2-5; D is tentatively TRBD1 or TRBD2 (5 bases each). Trimming cost V 6 bases and J 5 bases, with 13 bases left between them. The CDR3 extends over 13 amino acids. Germline lookup yields CDR1 MNHEY and CDR2 SMNVEV (reference sequence). The CDR3 coding sequence is TGTGCCAGCAGCCTGGGGGTGATGGAGACCCAGTACTTC. It encodes CASSLGVMETQYF.

In this sample, this clonotype turned up many times. J is TRBJ2-5 and V is TRBV6-1, with 7 bases aligning to TRBD1. Per germline, CDR1 MNHNS and CDR2 SASEGT. The junction had 12 bases not matched to a gene; V was cut back by 6 bases and J by 5 bases. The CDR3 consists of 15 residues. CDR3 sequence (DNA): TGTGCCAGCAGAAAGACACAGGGGTTAGGGGAGACCCAGTACTTC. This translates into CASRKTQGLGETQYF.

The V gene is TRBV4-1, the J gene TRBJ1-2; D call uncertain. CDR3 size: 13 residues. Trimming stripped 4 bases from V and 0 bases from J, with 6 bases between. Germline CDR1 reads MGHRA; CDR2 reads YSYEKL. CDR3 residues: CASSPRANYGYTF. CDR3 DNA: TGCGCCAGCAGCCCCCGGGCTAACTATGGCTACACCTTC.

This clonotype was seen many times. The CDR3 reads CASGRRGDDYGYTF. The DNA for the CDR3 is TGCGCCAGCGGTAGGAGGGGGGACGACTATGGCTACACCTTC. The rearrangement uses TRBV5-1 and TRBJ1-2; a weak D match, TRBD1 (6 bases). The CDR3 has 14 amino acids. Germline V gene sequence: CDR1 SGHRS, CDR2 YFSETQ. The V gene lost 7 bases and the J gene lost 3 bases, with 16 bases spanning the gap.